This TCR beta chain stems from a study of Ad26.COV2.S vaccination and SARS-CoV-2 variants. Looking at the study overall: Intramuscular Ad26.COV2.S at 5x10^10 or 1x10^11 viral particles.

Study-level points and caveats: Vaccinees and placebo recipients showed similar non-spike TCR breadth. Greater spike-specific TCR breadth was seen in vaccine recipients than in placebo recipients.

On this clone itself: The antigen is not known.

The data were produced by immunoSEQ multiplex PCR, yet TCRdb's version contains in-frame clones alone and is incomplete. Counted here are around 370,000 clones, roughly 85% occurring once; the ten biggest clones make up 3% to 4%. V was pared by 0 bases and J by 9 bases, with 12 bases between. CDR1 and CDR2 (germline): SGHDN, FVKESK. There are 13 residues in the CDR3. This sample's treatment: roughly 20 received Ad26.COV2.S at low or high dose, single or two shots; roughly five received placebo; per-sample allocation not given. Day 63 after the first vaccine or placebo injection was the time point for sampling.

The specimen was peripheral blood, collected in a trial of Ad26.COV2.S vaccine versus placebo. The TCR comes from a person between 18 and 65 years old who received the Ad26.COV2.S COVID-19 vaccine or a placebo. The chain combines TRBV14 with TRBJ2-7, with a possible D match to TRBD2 (5 bases). The CDR3 spells CASSQDRASGQYF. In DNA form, the CDR3 reads TGTGCCAGCAGCCAAGATAGGGCAAGCGGGCAGTACTTC.